The entry that follows covers one TCR beta chain sequence. Its antigen target is currently unknown. Base qualities are not at hand, and no much larger clone is one base apart. This specimen comes from a study of CD8 T cells in ankylosing spondylitis (dated by TCRdb to the late 2010s). General notes on the study: The study set out to find disease-linked TCR variants by profiling T cell receptor beta repertoires in ankylosing spondylitis patients and healthy donors. The whole study cohort included some 100 healthy donors and under 30 ankylosing spondylitis patients. Peripheral blood was sampled, and synovial fluid was also collected from ankylosing spondylitis patients.

The sample was run on an Illumina HiSeq 2500. Quantitative 5'-RACE with molecular barcodes was the method used to prepare the TCR beta libraries. The study's processing was this. Disease-linked TCR variants were identified with a new computational method built on a probabilistic model of VDJ rearrangement. TCRdb passed the public sequencing reads through fastp at Q25 and MiXCR, retaining productive beta sequences. Merged by CDR3 protein, the rows form single entries marked with the most common genes and DNA. These V and J calls are TCRdb output, not the study's own analysis. This sample lists a few hundred thousand distinct CDR3 sequences; about 7% were detected once. The ten largest clones take up around 14% of the sample. General conclusions and limits of the study: A CD8+ phenotype was shown by the disease-linked clones, which were found at relatively low frequencies in peripheral blood. A TCR beta motif of 8 or 9 highly homologous amino acid variants appeared characteristic of blood from ankylosing spondylitis patients. Significant enrichment of the disease-linked clones was reported in matched synovial fluid samples from ankylosing spondylitis patients. Some motif variants were previously reported in synovial fluid and blood of reactive arthritis patients, suggesting common disease-initiation mechanisms.

V is reduced by 6 bases and J by 2 bases, leaving a spacing of 17 bases between them. As encoded in the germline V gene (reference sequence), CDR1 is MNHEY while CDR2 is SMNVEV. The CDR3 covers 15 residues, taking in both the cysteine and the phenylalanine. Here the CDR3 DNA is all that survives: 45 bases in frame from base 1. This sequence originates from a male donor with ankylosing spondylitis. The sample consisted of blood, either unsorted or a sorted T cell fraction (not recorded which). The chain uses TRBV27 and TRBJ2-7; the D gene cannot be resolved beyond TRBD1 or TRBD2, each matching 5 bases. The sequenced DNA: TGTGCCAGCAGCCTTTCCAGGGAGTACACCTACGAGCAGTACTTC. It specifies CASSLSREYTYEQYF.